Sequencing of this T cell receptor beta chain was carried out in a study of T cell responses to AZD1222 COVID-19 vaccine. This CDR3 is built from 16 residues. Per germline, CDR1 SNHLY and CDR2 FYNNEI. The V gene lost 1 base and the J gene lost 0 bases, with 10 bases spanning the gap. Profiled with immunoSEQ multiplex PCR; TCRdb holds only in-frame clones, not every one. Of over 45,000 clones listed, around 92% are singletons. Concerning this clone itself: Other DNA sequences in the sample encode the same CDR3.

The sample was peripheral blood, taken 28 days after the second AZD1222 dose. The V and J genes are TRBV2 and TRBJ1-5; a possible D gene is TRBD1 (5 bases). This clonotype was obtained from an adult who received the AZD1222 COVID-19 vaccine. Here the CDR3 reads CASSEEGRYSNQPQHF. In DNA, the CDR3 is TGTGCCAGCAGTGAAGAGGGACGGTATAGCAATCAGCCCCAGCATTTT.